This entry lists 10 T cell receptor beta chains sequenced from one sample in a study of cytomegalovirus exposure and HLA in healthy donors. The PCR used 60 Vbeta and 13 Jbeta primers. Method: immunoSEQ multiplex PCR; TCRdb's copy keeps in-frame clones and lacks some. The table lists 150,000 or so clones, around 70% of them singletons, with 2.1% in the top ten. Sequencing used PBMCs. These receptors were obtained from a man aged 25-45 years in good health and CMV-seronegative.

This CDR3 reads CASSLRAGDRGKETQYF. The CDR3 DNA reads TGTGCCAGCAGCCTTCGGGCGGGGGACAGGGGGAAAGAGACCCAGTACTTC. The rearrangement joins TRBV9 to TRBJ2-5, with 11 nucleotides matching TRBD1. Germline V gives CDR1 SGDLS, CDR2 YYNGEE. The CDR3 runs to 17 residues. J gave up 3 bases and V 4 bases, and 11 bases lay outside the gene matches.

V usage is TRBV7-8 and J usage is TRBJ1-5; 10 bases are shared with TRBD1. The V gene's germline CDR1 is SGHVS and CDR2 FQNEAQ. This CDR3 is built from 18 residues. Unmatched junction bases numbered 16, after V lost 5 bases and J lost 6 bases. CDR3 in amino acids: CASSPSYRTGGLSQPQHF. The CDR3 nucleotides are TGTGCCAGCAGCCCGTCGTATCGGACAGGGGGATTGTCTCAGCCCCAGCATTTT.

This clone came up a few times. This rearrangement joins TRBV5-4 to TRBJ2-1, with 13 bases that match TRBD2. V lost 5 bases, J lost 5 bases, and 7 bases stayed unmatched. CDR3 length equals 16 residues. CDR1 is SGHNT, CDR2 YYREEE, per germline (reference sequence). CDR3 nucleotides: TGTGCCAGCAGTCCCGGGACTAGCGGGGACAACAATGAGCAGTTCTTC. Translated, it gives CASSPGTSGDNNEQFF.

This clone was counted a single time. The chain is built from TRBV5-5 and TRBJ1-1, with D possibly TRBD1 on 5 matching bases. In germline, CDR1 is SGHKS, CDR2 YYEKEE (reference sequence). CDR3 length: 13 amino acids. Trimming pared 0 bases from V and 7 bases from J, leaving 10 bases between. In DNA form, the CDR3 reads TGTGCCAGCAGCTTGGGACAGAAAGATGAAGCTTTCTTT. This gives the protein CASSLGQKDEAFF.

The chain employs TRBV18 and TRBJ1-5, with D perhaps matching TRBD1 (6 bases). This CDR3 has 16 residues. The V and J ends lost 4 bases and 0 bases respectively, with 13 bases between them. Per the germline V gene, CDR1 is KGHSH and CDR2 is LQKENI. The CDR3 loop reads CASSLTGSNSNQPQHF. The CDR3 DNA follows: TGTGCCAGCTCACTTACAGGGTCCAATAGCAATCAGCCCCAGCATTTT. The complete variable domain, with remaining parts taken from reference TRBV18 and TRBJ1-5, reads NAGVMQNPRHLVRRRGQEARLRCSPMKGHSHVYWYRQLPEEGLKFMVYLQKENIIDESGMPKERFSAEFPKEGPSILRIQQVVRGDSAAYFCASSLTGSNSNQPQHFGDGTRLSIL.

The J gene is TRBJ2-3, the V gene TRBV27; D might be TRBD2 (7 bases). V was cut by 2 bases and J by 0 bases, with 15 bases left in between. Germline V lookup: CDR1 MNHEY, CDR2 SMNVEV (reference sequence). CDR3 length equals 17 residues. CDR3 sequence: CASSLPGGRFSTDTQYF. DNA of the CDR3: TGTGCCAGCAGTTTACCCGGGGGGCGCTTCAGCACAGATACGCAGTATTTT.

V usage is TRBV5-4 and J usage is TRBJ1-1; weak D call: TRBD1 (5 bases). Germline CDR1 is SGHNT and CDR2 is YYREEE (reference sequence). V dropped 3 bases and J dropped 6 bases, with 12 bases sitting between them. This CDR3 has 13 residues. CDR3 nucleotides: TGTGCCAGCAGCTATGTGGGACTTTCTGAAGCTTTCTTT. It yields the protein CASSYVGLSEAFF.

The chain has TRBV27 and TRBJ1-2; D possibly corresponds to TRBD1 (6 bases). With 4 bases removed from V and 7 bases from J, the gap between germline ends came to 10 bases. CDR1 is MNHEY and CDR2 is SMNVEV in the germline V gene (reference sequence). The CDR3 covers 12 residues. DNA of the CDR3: TGTGCCAGCAGTTCAAGAGGGGGTGGCTACACCTTC. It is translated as CASSSRGGGYTF.

CDR3 region: CASHRDVGDTGELFF. The CDR3 DNA is TGCGCCAGCCACAGGGATGTGGGGGACACCGGGGAGCTGTTTTTT. The chain recombines TRBV5-1 with TRBJ2-2; TRBD1 might be the D (6 bases). V lost 7 bases to trimming and J lost 3 bases, with 16 bases between them. Looked up from germline, CDR1 is SGHRS and CDR2 is YFSETQ. The CDR3 covers 15 residues. The variable domain in full, with the rest retrieved from reference TRBV5-1 and TRBJ2-2, is KAGVTQTPRYLIKTRGQQVTLSCSPISGHRSVSWYQQTPGQGLQFLFEYFSETQRNKGNFPGRFSGRQFSNSRSEMNVSTLELGDSALYLCASHRDVGDTGELFFGEGSRLTVL.

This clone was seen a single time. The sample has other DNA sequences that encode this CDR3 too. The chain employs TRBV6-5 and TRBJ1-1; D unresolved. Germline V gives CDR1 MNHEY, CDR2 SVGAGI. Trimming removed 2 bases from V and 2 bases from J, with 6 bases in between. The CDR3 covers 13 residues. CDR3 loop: CASSYVQNTEAFF. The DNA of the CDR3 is TGTGCCAGCAGTTACGTACAAAACACTGAAGCTTTCTTT.